This T cell receptor beta chain was recovered during a study of response to subunit inactivated influenza vaccine. Study-wide points: Authors suggested each seasonal influenza vaccination recruits few new T cells.

TCRdb re-called the RT-PCR reads through MiXCR, storing one row per CDR3 protein. The sample lists a few hundred thousand distinct CDR3 sequences, less than 15% occurring once. The CDR3 loop spans 16 amino acids. Germline V gene sequence: CDR1 SEHNR, CDR2 FQNEAQ (reference sequence). V shed 1 base, J shed 3 bases, and the junction held 8 bases outside the gene matches. This clonotype has just a few counts. The antigen is unknown. V is TRBV7-9 and J is TRBJ2-7; 8 nucleotides align to TRBD2. The sample consisted of PBMCs from blood, taken about 13 days after vaccination. The source of this sequence is a man aged 50 to 60 who received an inactivated influenza vaccine. The CDR3, as DNA: TGTGCCAGCAGCTTAGGCGTCGGGAGGGTGGACTACGAGCAGTACTTC. The encoded protein is CASSLGVGRVDYEQYF.